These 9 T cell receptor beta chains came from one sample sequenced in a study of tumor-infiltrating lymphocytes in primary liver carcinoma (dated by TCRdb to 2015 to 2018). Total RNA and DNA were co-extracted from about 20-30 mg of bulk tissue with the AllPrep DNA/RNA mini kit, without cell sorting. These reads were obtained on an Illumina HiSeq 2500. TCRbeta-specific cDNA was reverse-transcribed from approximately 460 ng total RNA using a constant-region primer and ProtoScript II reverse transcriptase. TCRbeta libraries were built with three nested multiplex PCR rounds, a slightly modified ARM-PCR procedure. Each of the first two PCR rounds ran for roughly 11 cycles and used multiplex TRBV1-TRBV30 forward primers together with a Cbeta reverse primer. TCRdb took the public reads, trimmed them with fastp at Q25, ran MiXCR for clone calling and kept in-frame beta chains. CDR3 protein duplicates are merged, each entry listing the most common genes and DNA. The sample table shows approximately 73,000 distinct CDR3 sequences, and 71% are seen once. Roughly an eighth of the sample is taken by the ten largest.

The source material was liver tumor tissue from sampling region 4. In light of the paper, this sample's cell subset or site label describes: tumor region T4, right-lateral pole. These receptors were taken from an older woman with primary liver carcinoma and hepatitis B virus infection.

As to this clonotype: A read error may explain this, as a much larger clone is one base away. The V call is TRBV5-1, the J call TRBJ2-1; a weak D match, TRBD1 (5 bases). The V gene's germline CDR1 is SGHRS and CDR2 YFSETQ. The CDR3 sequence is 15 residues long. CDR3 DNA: TGCGCCAGCAGCCCTGGACACGGTGGGTACAATGAGCGGTTCTTC. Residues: CASSPGHGGYNERFF.

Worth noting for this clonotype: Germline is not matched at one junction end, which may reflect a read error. CDR3: CASSSGRDCNQSQHF. CDR3 coding DNA: TGTGCCAGCAGTTCGGGCAGGGATTGCAATCAGTCCCAGCATTTT. This sequence joins TRBV12-3 or TRBV12-4 and TRBJ1-5; maybe TRBD1 (5 bases). This CDR3 spans 15 amino acids.

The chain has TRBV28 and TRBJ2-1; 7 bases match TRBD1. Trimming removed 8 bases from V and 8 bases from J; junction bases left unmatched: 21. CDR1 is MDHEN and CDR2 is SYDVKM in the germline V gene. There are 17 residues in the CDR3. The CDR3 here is CASWARGSFFGMDEQFF. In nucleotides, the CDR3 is TGTGCCAGCTGGGCCAGGGGGTCCTTTTTTGGGATGGATGAGCAGTTCTTC.

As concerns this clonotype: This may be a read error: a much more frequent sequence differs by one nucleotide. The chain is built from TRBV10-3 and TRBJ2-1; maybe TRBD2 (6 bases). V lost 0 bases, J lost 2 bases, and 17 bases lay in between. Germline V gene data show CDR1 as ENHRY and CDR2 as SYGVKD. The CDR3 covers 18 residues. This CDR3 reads CAISESTSRSLTYNEQFF. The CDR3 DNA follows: TGTGCCATCAGTGAGTCAACTAGCAGGAGCCTGACCTACAATGAGCAGTTCTTC.

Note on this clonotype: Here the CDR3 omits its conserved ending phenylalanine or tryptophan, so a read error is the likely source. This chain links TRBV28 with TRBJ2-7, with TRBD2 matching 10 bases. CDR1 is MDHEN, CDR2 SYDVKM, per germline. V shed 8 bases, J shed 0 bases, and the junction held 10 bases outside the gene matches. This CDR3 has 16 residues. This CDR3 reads CASPMGLAGDSYEQYS. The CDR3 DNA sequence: TGTGCCAGCCCCATGGGGCTAGCGGGAGACTCCTACGAGCAGTACTCC.

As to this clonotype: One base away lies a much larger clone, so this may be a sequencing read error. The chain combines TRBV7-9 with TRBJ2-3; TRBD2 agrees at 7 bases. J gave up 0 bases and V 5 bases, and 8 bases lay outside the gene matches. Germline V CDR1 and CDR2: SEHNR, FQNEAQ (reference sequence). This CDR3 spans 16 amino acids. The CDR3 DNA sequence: TGTGCCAGCAGCCACGGACCAGCGGGAAGCACAGATACGCAGTATTTT. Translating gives CASSHGPAGSTDTQYF.

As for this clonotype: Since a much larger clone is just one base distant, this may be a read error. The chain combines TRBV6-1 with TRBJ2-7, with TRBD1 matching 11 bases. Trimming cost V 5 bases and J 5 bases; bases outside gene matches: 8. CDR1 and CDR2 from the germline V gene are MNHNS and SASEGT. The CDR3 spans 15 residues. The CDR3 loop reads CASSTGDRGSDEQYF. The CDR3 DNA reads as TGTGCCAGCAGTACGGGGGACAGGGGGTCCGACGAGCAGTACTTC.

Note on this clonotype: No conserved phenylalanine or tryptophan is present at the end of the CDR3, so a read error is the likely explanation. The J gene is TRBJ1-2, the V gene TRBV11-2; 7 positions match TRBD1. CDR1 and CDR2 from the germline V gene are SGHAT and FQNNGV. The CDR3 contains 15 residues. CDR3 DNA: TGTGCTAGTGGCTTAGAGGGGGCCAGTGGCGGTGGCTACACCGTC. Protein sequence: CASGLEGASGGGYTV.

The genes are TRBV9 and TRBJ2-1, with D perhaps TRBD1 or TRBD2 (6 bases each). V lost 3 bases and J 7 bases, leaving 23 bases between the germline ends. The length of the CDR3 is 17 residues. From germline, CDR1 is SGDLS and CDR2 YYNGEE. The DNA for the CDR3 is TGTGCCAGCAGCGAGACCCTCGGGGGAATAGGGGGTAATGAGCAGTTCTTC. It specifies CASSETLGGIGGNEQFF.